This TCR beta chain emerged from a study of T cells in Graves' hyperthyroidism and ophthalmopathy. Using RNA transcripts as the source, TCR beta CDR3 regions were amplified. The primer set for the first-round RT-PCR of the TCR CDR3 was HTBI. MiXCR was run by TCRdb on the multiplex PCR reads, yielding one entry per CDR3 protein. The data contain approximately 430,000 distinct CDR3 sequences, under 15% of them seen just once; the ten biggest clones take up about 13%. The CDR3 length is 11 residues. V dropped 7 bases and J dropped 5 bases, with 8 bases sitting between them. This clonotype has at least ten counts. Its specificity is not known. Findings and limits, study-wide: Stable hyperthyroidism was told apart from ophthalmopathy by a model built on 13 V-J features.

This receptor was obtained from a man younger than 35 with Graves' ophthalmopathy. Sequencing input: blood. This chain uses TRBV12-3 or TRBV12-4 with TRBJ1-1; D not resolved. The CDR3 loop is CASNHGTEAFF. CDR3 nucleotides: TGTGCCAGCAACCATGGAACTGAAGCTTTCTTT.